One and the same sample provided the 23 T cell receptor beta chains below, sequenced in a study of OX40 agonist ivuxolimab in advanced cancers. Libraries were constructed by the immunoSEQ multiplex PCR assay. Not all clones reach the TCRdb copy of this immuneACCESS table, which keeps in-frame sequences only. Checked studies attribute under half of the gap to unresolved V genes and leave the rest unexplained. The sample table records around 100,000 clones; around 90% of these occur just once. Roughly 0.17% of the sample is taken by the ten largest. The source material was CD4+ or CD8+ T cells sorted from blood, sampled in a trial of the OX40 agonist ivuxolimab. Receptors originate from an adult with an advanced solid tumor such as melanoma, head and neck, liver or kidney cancer.

The V and J genes are TRBV2 and TRBJ2-3; 9 nucleotides line up with TRBD2. CDR1 is SNHLY, CDR2 FYNNEI, per germline. The CDR3 has 15 amino acids. V lost 5 bases and J lost 4; bases outside the gene matches: 7. This CDR3 reads CASSSSGGMADTQYF. Here the CDR3 DNA reads TGTGCCAGCAGTTCGAGCGGGGGGATGGCAGATACGCAGTATTTT.

The chain couples TRBV7-3 to TRBJ2-2; D possibly corresponds to TRBD1 (6 bases). Germline CDR1 and CDR2: SGHTA and FQGTGA. The V end lost 5 bases, the J end lost 5 bases, and 18 bases lay between the germline ends. This CDR3 has 16 amino acids. This CDR3 reads CASSPLGALKTGELFF. In nucleotides, the CDR3 is TGTGCCAGCAGCCCTCTGGGGGCGCTTAAGACCGGGGAGCTGTTTTTT.

This chain links TRBV21-1 with TRBJ1-5; the table's D call of TRBD1 was not tested on the DNA. TRBV21-1 is a pseudogene locus. The CDR3 covers 14 residues. The CDR3 nucleotides are TGTGCCAGCAGCAAAGACAATAGCAATCAGCCCCAGCATTTT. Amino acids: CASSKDNSNQPQHF.

The rearrangement uses TRBV29-1 and TRBJ2-7, with 12 bases identical to TRBD1. Germline V CDR1 and CDR2: SQVTM, ANQGSEA. The CDR3 length is 13 residues. V gave up 5 bases and J gave up 7 bases; unmatched junction bases: 6. CDR3 DNA: TGCAGCGTTCCGGGACAGGGGGCTTATGAGCAGTACTTC. Translated, it gives CSVPGQGAYEQYF.

The V call is TRBV5-1, the J call TRBJ1-2; TRBD1 is a possible D gene (5 bases). Germline V gene sequence: CDR1 SGHRS, CDR2 YFSETQ. This CDR3 has 13 residues. V was shortened by 5 bases and J by 5 bases, with 13 bases between the two germline ends. The CDR3 loop is CASSFDSFYGYTF. The CDR3 region has the DNA TGCGCCAGCAGTTTCGACAGCTTTTATGGCTACACCTTC.

This chain connects TRBV2 to TRBJ1-5; a possible D gene is TRBD1 (5 bases). Germline CDR1 SNHLY, CDR2 FYNNEI. V lost 2 bases and J 6 bases, leaving 14 bases between the germline ends. This CDR3 region has 15 residues. CDR3 residues: CASSERDASFQPQHF. CDR3 DNA: TGTGCCAGCAGTGAAAGGGACGCATCATTTCAGCCCCAGCATTTT. The complete variable domain, with remaining parts taken from reference TRBV2 and TRBJ1-5, reads EPEVTQTPSHQVTQMGQEVILRCVPISNHLYFYWYRQILGQKVEFLVSFYNNEISEKSEIFDDQFSVERPDGSNFTLKIRSTKLEDSAMYFCASSERDASFQPQHFGDGTRLSIL.

The chain carries TRBV28 and TRBJ2-7; D perhaps matches TRBD1 (5 bases). The germline gives CDR1 MDHEN, CDR2 SYDVKM. Trimming left V 3 bases short and J 3 bases short, with 9 bases between. The CDR3 runs to 13 residues. CDR3 DNA: TGTGCCAGCAGTTTCCCCAGGGTCTACGAGCAGTACTTC. Translating it yields CASSFPRVYEQYF.

The chain has TRBV15 and TRBJ1-1; maybe TRBD1 (6 bases). The V gene's germline CDR1 is LNHNV and CDR2 YYDKDF (reference sequence). Trimming took off 1 base at V and 3 bases at J, with 18 bases between the two ends. The CDR3 is 17 residues long. DNA of the CDR3: TGTGCCACCAGCAGAGGCCGACAGGAAATCCTCGACACTGAAGCTTTCTTT. Residues: CATSRGRQEILDTEAFF. Complete variable domain (other parts from reference TRBV15 and TRBJ1-1): DAMVIQNPRYQVTQFGKPVTLSCSQTLNHNVMYWYQQKSSQAPKLLFHYYDKDFNNEADTPDNFQSRRPNTSFCFLDIRSPGLGDTAMYLCATSRGRQEILDTEAFFGQGTRLTVV.

The chain recombines TRBV5-4 with TRBJ2-3; D is undetermined. The CDR3 runs to 12 residues. Germline CDR1 is SGHNT and CDR2 is YYREEE (reference sequence). Between the trimmed V and J ends, which lost 1 base and 3 bases, there was a span of 3 bases. CDR3 nucleotides: TGTGCCAGCAGCTTGATGACAGATACGCAGTATTTT. Encoded protein: CASSLMTDTQYF.

The CDR3 DNA follows: TGTGCCAGCAGCTCAATGGGAGTGGAGACCCAGTACTTC. Translated, it gives CASSSMGVETQYF. The V and J genes are TRBV7-2 and TRBJ2-5, with D perhaps TRBD2 (5 bases). The CDR3 spans 13 residues. Germline loops: CDR1 SGHTA, CDR2 FQGNSA. V gave up 4 bases and J gave up 5 bases, with 11 bases separating them.

The V gene is TRBV6-1, the J gene TRBJ2-7; no definite D call. The CDR3 has 14 amino acids. The V end was cut by 5 bases, the J end by 2 bases, with 13 bases between. Germline CDR1 reads MNHNS; CDR2 reads SASEGT. The DNA for the CDR3 is TGTGCCAGCAGTTTCCTCGACACTGCCTACGAGCAGTACTTC. Protein product: CASSFLDTAYEQYF.

This chain uses TRBV6-1 with TRBJ2-2, with TRBD1 matching 7 bases. This CDR3 comprises 15 residues. Germline assignment: CDR1 MNHNS and CDR2 SASEGT. V lost 6 bases, J lost 5 bases, and 9 bases stayed unmatched. The CDR3 coding sequence is TGTGCCAGCAGCGGCGTACAGGGGAGTACCGGGGAGCTGTTTTTT. It translates to CASSGVQGSTGELFF.

This rearrangement joins TRBV6-5 to TRBJ1-4; D perhaps matches TRBD1 (6 bases). V was trimmed by 5 bases and J by 2 bases, leaving 12 bases between them. The CDR3 contains 15 residues. Germline CDR1 is MNHEY and CDR2 is SVGAGI. CDR3 DNA sequence: TGTGCCAGCAGTCCCTCGGGGGGCACTAATGAAAAACTGTTTTTT. This sequence encodes CASSPSGGTNEKLFF.

With respect to this clone: One end of the junction does not line up with germline, which may come from a read error. This chain joins TRBV5-1 and TRBJ2-2, with a possible D match to TRBD2 (5 bases). Per germline, CDR1 SGHRS and CDR2 YFSETQ. The CDR3 has 14 amino acids. The CDR3: CASSLPGYSGELFF. Written as DNA, the CDR3 is TGTGCCAGCAGCTTACCGGGGTACTCCGGGGAGCTGTTTTTT.

The CDR3 is CASGEKARSSYNEQFF. For the CDR3, the DNA is TGCGCCAGCGGTGAGAAAGCGAGGAGCTCCTACAATGAGCAGTTCTTC. The genes are TRBV5-1 and TRBJ2-1; D unclear. The CDR3 has 16 residues. The germline gives CDR1 SGHRS, CDR2 YFSETQ. Between the trimmed V and J ends, which lost 7 bases and 0 bases, there was a span of 17 bases.

The V and J genes are TRBV5-1 and TRBJ2-3, with TRBD2 matching over 9 bases. Trimming cost V 4 bases and J 3 bases; bases outside gene matches: 9. The CDR3 contains 16 residues. From germline, CDR1 is SGHRS and CDR2 YFSETQ. CDR3 bases: TGCGCCAGCAGCGTAGGCCGGCTAGCGGGAACAGATACGCAGTATTTT. The encoded protein is CASSVGRLAGTDTQYF.

The chain links TRBV30 to TRBJ2-1, with TRBD1 as a possible D gene (6 bases). The CDR3 consists of 14 residues. The germline V gene encodes CDR1 GTSNPN and CDR2 SVGIG (reference sequence). The V gene lost 4 bases and the J gene lost 0 bases, with 10 bases spanning the gap. The CDR3 sequence: CAWTGQSSYNEQFF. The CDR3, as DNA: TGTGCCTGGACGGGACAAAGCTCCTACAATGAGCAGTTCTTC.

The rearrangement uses TRBV19 and TRBJ1-2; a weak D match, TRBD1 (6 bases). Trimming shortened V by 10 bases and J by 4 bases, and 22 bases separated the two germline ends. Per the germline V gene, CDR1 is LNHDA and CDR2 is SQIVND (reference sequence). The CDR3 length is 15 residues. The DNA of the CDR3 is TGTGCCACCGGGAGAGGGCAGGGGCGTGCCTATGGCTACACCTTC. It is translated as CATGRGQGRAYGYTF.

This clone was counted between two and nine times. V usage is TRBV18 and J usage is TRBJ1-1, with 7 bases aligning to TRBD1. The J segment lost 4 bases and the V segment lost 3 bases, leaving 5 bases of the junction unmatched. The CDR3 length is 14 residues. Germline CDR1 KGHSH, CDR2 LQKENI. The CDR3 protein is CASSPRQGFTEAFF. The CDR3 DNA is TGTGCCAGCTCACCCCGACAGGGATTCACTGAAGCTTTCTTT. The variable domain in full, completed from reference TRBV18 and TRBJ1-1, reads NAGVMQNPRHLVRRRGQEARLRCSPMKGHSHVYWYRQLPEEGLKFMVYLQKENIIDESGMPKERFSAEFPKEGPSILRIQQVVRGDSAAYFCASSPRQGFTEAFFGQGTRLTVV.

The chain has TRBV18 and TRBJ2-2, with a tentative D call TRBD2 (6 bases). Germline V gene data show CDR1 as KGHSH and CDR2 as LQKENI. V was shortened by 3 bases and J by 3 bases, with 11 bases between the two germline ends. The CDR3 totals 15 residues. The CDR3 coding sequence is TGTGCCAGCTCACCCGGGACTGGCGACACCGGGGAGCTGTTTTTT. This gives the protein CASSPGTGDTGELFF.

This clone came up a few times. The V call is TRBV30, the J call TRBJ1-5, with a weak D call TRBD1 (5 bases). V was trimmed by 5 bases and J by 6 bases, leaving 14 bases between them. Germline loops: CDR1 GTSNPN, CDR2 SVGIG (reference sequence). The CDR3 has 13 amino acids. CDR3 amino acids: CAWGDGPSQPQHF. Here the CDR3 DNA reads TGTGCCTGGGGGGACGGCCCCAGTCAGCCCCAGCATTTT.

The chain couples TRBV2 to TRBJ2-3; the D is unclear. The germline V and J ends were trimmed by 6 bases and 1 base, with 14 bases remaining between them. The germline V gene encodes CDR1 SNHLY and CDR2 FYNNEI. CDR3 length equals 15 residues. The DNA of the CDR3 is TGTGCCAGCAGAAGGAGTAGCTCCGGCACAGATACGCAGTATTTT. It specifies CASRRSSSGTDTQYF.

The chain joins TRBV6-1 to TRBJ2-5; TRBD1 aligns across 7 bases. The J call is uncertain, as TRBJ2-7 better fits the DNA end. Germline V gene sequence: CDR1 MNHNS, CDR2 SASEGT. The CDR3 consists of 13 residues. The CDR3 protein is CASSWDSSYEQYF. In DNA, the CDR3 is TGTGCCAGCAGTTGGGACAGCTCCTACGAGCAGTACTTC.